This T cell receptor beta chain appears in the sequencing data of a study of T cells in Graves' hyperthyroidism and ophthalmopathy. Points from the study as a whole: Model predictions of ophthalmopathy came a median approximately 6 months before onset.

Amplified TCR beta CDR3 regions derived from RNA transcripts. An initial round of RT-PCR targeting the TCR CDR3 relied on the HTBI primer set. Each CDR3 protein gets one entry after TCRdb re-called the multiplex PCR reads with MiXCR. Among under 400,000 distinct CDR3 sequences, 15% to 18% were seen once, and the ten largest hold 28%. The hyperthyroidism was newly diagnosed and had lasted under 2 months; the patients were aged 18 to 65. From approximately 9.1 ml of fresh peripheral blood, PBMCs were isolated. This clonotype showed up many times. What it recognizes is unknown. Trimming at V came to 6 bases and at J to 4 bases, leaving 5 bases not matched to a gene. CDR3 length: 12 amino acids. The germline CDR1 and CDR2 sequences are SQVTM and ANQGSEA.

Sequencing was performed on blood. This chain links TRBV29-1 with TRBJ1-2, with 7 bases aligning to TRBD1. The receptor was isolated from a woman between 18 and 29 years old with Graves' hyperthyroidism that later progressed to Graves' ophthalmopathy. CDR3 in DNA: TGCAGCGTCGAGGACAGGTCCTATGGCTACACCTTC. It specifies CSVEDRSYGYTF.